The clone carrying this T cell receptor beta chain has just one count. This entry belongs to a study of blood T cells in healthy people across ages. The germline gives CDR1 SGDLS, CDR2 YYNGEE. The ends lost 3 bases at V and 6 bases at J; junction bases unmatched: 8. This CDR3 comprises 15 residues. A second about 7 to 12 cycle PCR used barcoded and J-beta primers. TCRdb independently ran MiXCR on the 5' RACE reads; one entry per CDR3 protein. The table includes 760,000 or so distinct CDR3 sequences, roughly 25% detected once. These data were also reused for a study on T cells of mothers and their children.

The sequenced sample consisted of blood. The rearrangement uses TRBV9 and TRBJ2-1; 8 positions agree with TRBD2. This receptor was taken from a boy aged 5-17 years in good health. CDR3 loop: CASSEPGLVPNEQFF. CDR3 nucleotides: TGTGCCAGCAGCGAACCGGGACTAGTGCCCAATGAGCAGTTCTTC.